The clone carrying this TCR delta chain was counted a few times. The sample comes from a study of gamma-delta T cells after stem cell transplantation. TCRdb made new clone calls on the RT-PCR reads using CATT. This sample has about 13,000 delta-chain clones, with roughly 29% found just once. This clonotype originated in a human donor. It is not recorded whose cells these are; they may come from a transplant donor. Specimen: gamma-delta T cells.

DNA for the CDR3: TGTGCCTGTGCTTACTGGGGGACGAGCTCCTGGGACACCCGACAGATGTTTTTC. Its protein is CACAYWGTSSWDTRQMFF. The chain is built from TRDV2 and TRDJ3; 9 bases match TRDD3. V lost 5 bases to trimming and J lost 0 bases; unmatched junction nucleotides: 7. Germline V lookup: CDR1 GEAIGNYY, CDR2 EKD. The CDR3 spans 18 residues.